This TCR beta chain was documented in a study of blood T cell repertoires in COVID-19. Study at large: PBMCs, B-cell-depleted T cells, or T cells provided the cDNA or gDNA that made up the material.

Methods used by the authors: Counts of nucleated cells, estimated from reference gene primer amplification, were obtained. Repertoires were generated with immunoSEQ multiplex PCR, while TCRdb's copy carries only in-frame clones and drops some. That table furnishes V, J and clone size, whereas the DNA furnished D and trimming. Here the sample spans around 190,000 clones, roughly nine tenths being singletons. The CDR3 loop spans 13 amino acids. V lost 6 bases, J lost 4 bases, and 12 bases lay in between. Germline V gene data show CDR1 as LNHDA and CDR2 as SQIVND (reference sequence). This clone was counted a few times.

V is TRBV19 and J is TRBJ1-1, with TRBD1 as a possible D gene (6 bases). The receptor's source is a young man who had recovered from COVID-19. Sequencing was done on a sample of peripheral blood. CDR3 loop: CASSQQGSTEAFF. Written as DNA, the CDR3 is TGTGCCAGTAGCCAACAGGGAAGCACTGAAGCTTTCTTT.